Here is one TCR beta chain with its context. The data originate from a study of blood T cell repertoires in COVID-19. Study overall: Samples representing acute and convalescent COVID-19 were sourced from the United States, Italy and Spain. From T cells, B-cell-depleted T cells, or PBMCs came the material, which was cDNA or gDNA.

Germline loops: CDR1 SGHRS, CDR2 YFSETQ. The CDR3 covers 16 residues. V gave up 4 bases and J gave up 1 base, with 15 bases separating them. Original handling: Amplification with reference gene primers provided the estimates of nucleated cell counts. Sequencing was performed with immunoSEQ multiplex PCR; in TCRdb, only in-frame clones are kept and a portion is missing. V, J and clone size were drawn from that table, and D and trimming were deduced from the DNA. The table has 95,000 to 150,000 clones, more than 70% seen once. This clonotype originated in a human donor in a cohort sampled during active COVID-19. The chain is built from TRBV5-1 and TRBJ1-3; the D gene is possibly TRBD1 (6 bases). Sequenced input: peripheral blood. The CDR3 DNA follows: TGCGCCAGCAGCCCTTCCGGGACACTTTCTGGAAACACCATATATTTT. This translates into CASSPSGTLSGNTIYF.